The next 29 T cell receptor beta chains were all read from a single sample in a study of follicular helper T cells after annual influenza vaccination. Method: immunoSEQ multiplex PCR; TCRdb's copy keeps in-frame clones and lacks some. This table holds about 5,200 clones, around 90% found once. Indicated time point: 2013-2014 season, 7 days after vaccination. The source material was CXCR5+ CD38- circulating T follicular helper cells from blood, sampled 7 days after influenza vaccination. Subset here: circulating Tfh, non-naive CD4+CXCR5+PD-1+ (ICOS+CD38+ or ICOS-CD38-). These receptors all stem from an adult who received the influenza vaccine.

Only one count was recorded for this clone. J is TRBJ2-1 and V is TRBV7-9; 9 bases are shared with TRBD1. This CDR3 spans 12 amino acids. Germline CDR1 and CDR2: SEHNR and FQNEAQ (reference sequence). The ends lost 1 base at V and 15 bases at J; junction bases unmatched: 4. The CDR3 nucleotides read TGTGCCAGCAGCTTAGGCGACAGGGGGGGGTTCTTC. Translating it yields CASSLGDRGGFF.

The V call is TRBV28, the J call TRBJ2-1; 13 bases are shared with TRBD2. Germline V gene sequence: CDR1 MDHEN, CDR2 SYDVKM. V lost 5 bases, J lost 7 bases, and 8 bases stayed unmatched. The CDR3 sequence is 16 residues long. CDR3 residues: CASSPGLAGRLNEQFF. The CDR3 nucleotides read TGTGCCAGCAGTCCGGGACTAGCGGGAAGGTTGAATGAGCAGTTCTTC. The variable domain in full, completed from reference TRBV28 and TRBJ2-1, reads DVKVTQSSRYLVKRTGEKVFLECVQDMDHENMFWYRQDPGLGLRLIYFSYDVKMKEKGDIPEGYSVSREKKERFSLILESASTNQTSMYLCASSPGLAGRLNEQFFGPGTRLTVL.

CDR3 loop: CASRTGNWNEKLFF. CDR3 DNA sequence: TGTGCCAGCAGAACAGGGAACTGGAATGAAAAACTGTTTTTT. This chain joins TRBV28 and TRBJ1-4; TRBD1 might be the D (6 bases). V shed 6 bases and J shed 5 bases, with 13 bases lying between them. This CDR3 region has 14 residues. Per the germline V gene, CDR1 is MDHEN and CDR2 is SYDVKM.

This chain connects TRBV9 to TRBJ2-6, with D possibly matching TRBD2 (7 bases). V shed 3 bases and J shed 4 bases, with 20 bases lying between them. Germline V gene lookup returns CDR1 SGDLS and CDR2 YYNGEE. The CDR3 runs to 18 residues. CDR3 sequence reads: CASSARGGGQTGANVLTF. The CDR3 nucleotides are TGTGCCAGCAGCGCCCGAGGGGGGGGCCAAACCGGGGCCAACGTCCTGACTTTC.

This clone appeared a single time. The same CDR3 is also encoded by other DNA sequences in this sample. The chain links TRBV5-1 to TRBJ1-1; D is perhaps TRBD1 (5 bases). The CDR3 consists of 14 residues. Trimming removed 1 base from V and 4 bases from J, with 11 bases in between. The V gene's germline CDR1 is SGHRS and CDR2 YFSETQ. The CDR3, as DNA: TGCGCCAGCAGCTTGAGTCAGGGACTCACTGAAGCTTTCTTT. The encoded protein is CASSLSQGLTEAFF.

V and J are TRBV7-2 and TRBJ1-2; possibly TRBD1 for D (5 bases). CDR3 length: 16 amino acids. Trimming left V 1 base short and J 0 bases short, with 12 bases between. Germline V gene sequence: CDR1 SGHTA, CDR2 FQGNSA. The CDR3 nucleotides are TGTGCCAGCAGCTTAGTTAGTCAGGGTTCTAACTATGGCTACACCTTC. Its translation is CASSLVSQGSNYGYTF.

The gene calls are TRBV19 and TRBJ2-2; the match to TRBD2 covers 11 bases. V shed 7 bases, J shed 5 bases, and the junction held 15 bases outside the gene matches. Germline CDR1 is LNHDA and CDR2 is SQIVND (reference sequence). The CDR3 loop spans 18 amino acids. CDR3 in DNA: TGTGCCAGTACTCTCCTAGGACTAGCGGGCGGAGGGACCGGGGAGCTGTTTTTT. It specifies CASTLLGLAGGGTGELFF.

This chain connects TRBV12-5 to TRBJ2-7, with 9 bases fitting TRBD1. V lost 5 bases, J lost 6 bases, and 2 bases stayed unmatched. Germline CDR1 is LGHNT and CDR2 is FRNRAP. There are 12 residues in the CDR3. The CDR3 is CASGPGQGEQYF. The CDR3 nucleotides read TGTGCTAGTGGTCCGGGACAGGGCGAGCAGTACTTC.

V gene TRBV18 combines with J gene TRBJ2-3; D remains unclear. CDR3 length equals 15 residues. Trimming took off 3 bases at V and 1 base at J, with 11 bases between the two ends. The germline gives CDR1 KGHSH, CDR2 LQKENI. CDR3 nucleotide sequence: TGTGCCAGCTCACCTTCCGGGTCAGGCACAGATACGCAGTATTTT. This translates into CASSPSGSGTDTQYF.

The chain employs TRBV10-3 and TRBJ2-3; weak D call: TRBD1 (5 bases). Per the germline V gene, CDR1 is ENHRY and CDR2 is SYGVKD. CDR3 length equals 14 residues. V gave up 7 bases and J gave up 3 bases, with 14 bases separating them. CDR3 residues: CAITKGPETDTQYF. CDR3 coding DNA: TGTGCCATCACGAAGGGGCCAGAAACAGATACGCAGTATTTT.

This clone was observed a few times. The V and J genes are TRBV7-3 and TRBJ2-1, with 7 bases aligning to TRBD2. Germline values: CDR1 SGHTA, CDR2 FQGTGA. J was trimmed by 9 bases and V by 2 bases; bases with no gene match: 4. This CDR3 contains 13 residues. The DNA of the CDR3 is TGTGCCAGCAGCTTACGGGGGGATAGTGAGCAGTTCTTC. Its protein is CASSLRGDSEQFF.

This clone was detected only once. J is TRBJ2-5 and V is TRBV2, with D hard to call. Germline values: CDR1 SNHLY, CDR2 FYNNEI. Trimming removed 8 bases from V and 5 bases from J, with 15 bases in between. This CDR3 is built from 13 residues. CDR3 in DNA: TGTGCCAGCCAGCCCTGGGCCCGGGAGACCCAGTACTTC. Encoded protein: CASQPWARETQYF.

This chain links TRBV7-2 with TRBJ1-6; a weak D match, TRBD1 (5 bases). CDR1 SGHTA and CDR2 FQGNSA come from the germline V gene. The V gene lost 1 base and the J gene lost 11 bases, with 18 bases spanning the gap. The CDR3 consists of 16 residues. CDR3 sequence reads: CASSLGGARYKAPLHF. Written as DNA, the CDR3 is TGTGCCAGCAGCTTAGGTGGGGCCCGGTACAAAGCACCCCTCCACTTT.

The J gene is TRBJ1-1, the V gene TRBV29-1; TRBD1 matches 7 bases. The germline V gene encodes CDR1 SQVTM and CDR2 ANQGSEA. CDR3 length: 14 amino acids. The V and J ends lost 5 bases and 1 base, in that order; junction bases with no gene match: 7. The CDR3: CSVKTGVGNTEAFF. The CDR3 DNA follows: TGCAGCGTTAAAACAGGGGTGGGGAACACTGAAGCTTTCTTT.

V and J are TRBV4-2 and TRBJ2-5; maybe TRBD1 (6 bases). The germline gives CDR1 LGHNA, CDR2 YNFKEQ. Trimming shortened V by 4 bases and J by 2 bases, and 8 bases separated the two germline ends. This CDR3 spans 13 amino acids. The CDR3 loop is CASSRDTQETQYF. The CDR3 nucleotides are TGTGCCAGCAGCCGGGACACACAAGAGACCCAGTACTTC.

The chain recombines TRBV18 with TRBJ1-1; possibly TRBD1 for D (5 bases). Trimming pared 4 bases from V and 11 bases from J, leaving 17 bases between. Germline V gives CDR1 KGHSH, CDR2 LQKENI. This CDR3 comprises 13 residues. The CDR3 DNA sequence: TGTGCCAGCTCACAGCCAGGGATTTCGTACGCTTTCTTT. This codes for CASSQPGISYAFF.

The chain has TRBV7-2 and TRBJ2-4; D not certain. The germline V and J ends were trimmed by 1 base and 0 bases, with 10 bases remaining between them. The length of the CDR3 is 16 residues. Germline V gene lookup returns CDR1 SGHTA and CDR2 FQGNSA. CDR3 DNA sequence: TGTGCCAGCAGCTTAGGGAGAAACTTAGCCAAAAACATTCAGTACTTC. Translating it yields CASSLGRNLAKNIQYF.

This chain links TRBV7-9 with TRBJ2-5, with 10 bases aligning to TRBD1. The J call could be wrong; TRBJ2-7 is a better fit for the DNA end. Germline V CDR1 and CDR2: SEHNR, FQNEAQ (reference sequence). This CDR3 has 14 residues. The CDR3 sequence: CASSHFRDRGEQYF. The DNA of the CDR3 is TGTGCCAGCAGCCACTTCCGGGACAGGGGCGAGCAGTACTTC.

The genes are TRBV6-1 and TRBJ2-4; 7 nucleotides match TRBD2. CDR1 and CDR2 (germline): MNHNS, SASEGT. The CDR3 has 12 amino acids. The V and J ends lost 0 bases and 15 bases, in that order; junction bases with no gene match: 5. CDR3 coding DNA: TGTGCCAGCAGTGAAGCTGGGGGGGTTCCGTACTTC. Residues: CASSEAGGVPYF.

This chain uses TRBV10-3 with TRBJ2-2; D possibly corresponds to TRBD1 (6 bases). CDR3 length equals 14 residues. The germline CDR1 and CDR2 sequences are ENHRY and SYGVKD. The V end lost 7 bases, the J end lost 1 base, and 10 bases lay between the germline ends. The CDR3 here is CAIIGQLNTGELFF. The CDR3 DNA reads as TGTGCCATCATAGGACAGTTGAACACCGGGGAGCTGTTTTTT.

This chain links TRBV2 with TRBJ2-1; TRBD2 matches 11 bases. The CDR3 is made up of 14 amino acids. Trimming took 6 bases from V and 7 from J; bases not matched to a gene: 5. CDR1 is SNHLY and CDR2 is FYNNEI in the germline V gene. The CDR3 protein is CASRGTSGRNEQFF. The CDR3 DNA follows: TGTGCCAGCAGAGGGACTAGCGGTCGGAATGAGCAGTTCTTC.

This chain uses TRBV7-2 with TRBJ1-2, with 7 bases fitting TRBD1. CDR3 length equals 16 residues. Germline CDR1 and CDR2: SGHTA and FQGNSA. The junction had 9 bases not matched to a gene; V was cut back by 5 bases and J by 0 bases. The CDR3 reads CASSLTGASANYGYTF. The CDR3 coding sequence is TGTGCCAGCAGCCTAACAGGGGCGTCGGCTAACTATGGCTACACCTTC.

This chain uses TRBV29-1 with TRBJ1-2, with 8 positions matching TRBD1. The germline V gene has CDR1 SQVTM and CDR2 ANQGSEA. Trimming removed 4 bases from V and 0 bases from J; junction bases left unmatched: 10. The CDR3 contains 16 residues. The CDR3 DNA sequence: TGCAGCGTTGGAGGCAGCCAGGGGGCTTCTAACTATGGCTACACCTTC. Translating gives CSVGGSQGASNYGYTF. Based on the CDR3 plus reference TRBV29-1 and TRBJ1-2, the full variable domain is SAVISQKPSRDICQRGTSLTIQCQVDSQVTMMFWYRQQPGQSLTLIATANQGSEATYESGFVIDKFPISRPNLTFSTLTVSNMSPEDSSIYLCSVGGSQGASNYGYTFGSGTRLTVV.

J is TRBJ1-1 and V is TRBV19, with D possibly TRBD1 on 5 matching bases. CDR1 is LNHDA, CDR2 SQIVND, per germline (reference sequence). V was cut by 8 bases and J by 7 bases, with 14 bases left in between. This CDR3 comprises 12 residues. The CDR3 protein is CASGRRDGEAFF. Written as DNA, the CDR3 is TGTGCCAGTGGGAGGAGGGACGGTGAAGCTTTCTTT.

This clone was observed a single time. V is TRBV5-5 and J is TRBJ2-7, with a possible D match to TRBD2 (6 bases). Trimming shortened V by 4 bases and J by 3 bases, and 11 bases separated the two germline ends. Germline V gene lookup returns CDR1 SGHKS and CDR2 YYEKEE (reference sequence). The CDR3 has 13 residues. CDR3 sequence reads: CASSRRRDYEQYF. The CDR3 nucleotides read TGTGCCAGCAGCCGGCGGAGGGACTACGAGCAGTACTTC.

The chain joins TRBV6-5 to TRBJ2-7; the match to TRBD1 covers 9 bases. After removal of 4 bases from V and 9 bases from J, the junction contained 10 bases not matched to a gene. Germline V gives CDR1 MNHEY, CDR2 SVGAGI. This CDR3 region has 14 residues. The CDR3 DNA follows: TGTGCCAGCAGTTCCCCCGGGACAGGGTTTGGGCAGTACTTC. It encodes CASSSPGTGFGQYF.

In DNA form, the CDR3 reads TGTGCCAGCTCACGAGGACAGGAAGGGGCCTATGGCTACACCTTC. Encoded protein: CASSRGQEGAYGYTF. The rearrangement joins TRBV18 to TRBJ1-2; TRBD1 aligns across 7 bases. The V and J ends lost 4 bases and 4 bases, in that order; junction bases with no gene match: 9. The CDR3 has 15 amino acids. Germline-derived CDR1 and CDR2 are KGHSH and LQKENI.

V and J are TRBV27 and TRBJ2-3; D ambiguous. Germline V gives CDR1 MNHEY, CDR2 SMNVEV (reference sequence). The CDR3 covers 13 residues. V lost 4 bases and J 2 bases, leaving 7 bases between the germline ends. CDR3 coding DNA: TGTGCCAGCAGTTCCGAGCTCACAGATACGCAGTATTTT. It specifies CASSSELTDTQYF.

CDR3 DNA: TGTGCCAGCAGGGCGACAGGGGGTGAAAAACTGTTTTTT. This gives the protein CASRATGGEKLFF. The V gene is TRBV2, the J gene TRBJ1-4; TRBD1 matches at 9 bases. The germline gives CDR1 SNHLY, CDR2 FYNNEI. CDR3 length equals 13 residues. V lost 6 bases to trimming and J lost 7 bases; unmatched junction nucleotides: 3.